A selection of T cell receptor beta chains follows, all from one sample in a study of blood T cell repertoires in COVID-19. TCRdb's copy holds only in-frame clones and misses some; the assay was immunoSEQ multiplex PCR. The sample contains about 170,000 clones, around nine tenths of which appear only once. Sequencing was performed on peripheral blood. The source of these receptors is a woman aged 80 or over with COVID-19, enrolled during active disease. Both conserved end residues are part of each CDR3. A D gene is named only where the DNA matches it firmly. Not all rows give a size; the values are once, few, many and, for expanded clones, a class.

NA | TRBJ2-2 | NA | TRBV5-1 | CASSLNGPGQDGELFF | TGCGCCAGCAGCCTAAATGGGCCAGGGCAGGACGGGGAGCTGTTTTTT
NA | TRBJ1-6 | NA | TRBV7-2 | CASSPQRGASPLHF | TGTGCCAGCAGCCCCCAACGGGGGGCCTCACCCCTCCACTTT
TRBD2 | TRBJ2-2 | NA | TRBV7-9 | CASSPTRGGGGELFF | TGTGCCAGCAGCCCCACCCGCGGGGGAGGCGGGGAGCTGTTTTTT
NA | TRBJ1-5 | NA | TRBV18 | CASSASSEITVSNQPQHF | TGTGCCAGCTCAGCTTCGTCGGAGATAACCGTTAGCAATCAGCCCCAGCATTTT
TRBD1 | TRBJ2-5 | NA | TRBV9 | CASSPSTTGSLGTQYF | TGTGCCAGCAGCCCATCCACGACAGGGTCCCTTGGGACCCAGTACTTC
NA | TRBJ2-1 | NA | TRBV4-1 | CASSQGGLPFLNEQFF | TGCGCCAGCAGCCAAGGTGGACTACCCTTCTTGAATGAGCAGTTCTTC
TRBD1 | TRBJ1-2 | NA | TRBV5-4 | CASSTYGQGANYGYTF | TGTGCCAGCAGCACCTATGGACAGGGGGCTAACTATGGCTACACCTTC
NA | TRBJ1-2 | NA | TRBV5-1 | CASANRGPQGGYGYTF | TGCGCCAGCGCAAATCGAGGTCCTCAGGGTGGGTATGGCTACACCTTC
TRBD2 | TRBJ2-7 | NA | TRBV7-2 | CASSVSGGSYEQYF | TGTGCCAGCAGCGTTAGCGGGGGGTCCTACGAGCAGTACTTC
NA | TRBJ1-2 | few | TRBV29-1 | CSVSSGADDGYTF | TGCAGCGTTTCATCAGGGGCAGACGATGGCTACACCTTC
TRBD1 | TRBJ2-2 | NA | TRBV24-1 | CATSDPGDRAGTGELFF | TGTGCCACCAGTGATCCAGGGGACAGGGCGGGCACCGGGGAGCTGTTTTTT